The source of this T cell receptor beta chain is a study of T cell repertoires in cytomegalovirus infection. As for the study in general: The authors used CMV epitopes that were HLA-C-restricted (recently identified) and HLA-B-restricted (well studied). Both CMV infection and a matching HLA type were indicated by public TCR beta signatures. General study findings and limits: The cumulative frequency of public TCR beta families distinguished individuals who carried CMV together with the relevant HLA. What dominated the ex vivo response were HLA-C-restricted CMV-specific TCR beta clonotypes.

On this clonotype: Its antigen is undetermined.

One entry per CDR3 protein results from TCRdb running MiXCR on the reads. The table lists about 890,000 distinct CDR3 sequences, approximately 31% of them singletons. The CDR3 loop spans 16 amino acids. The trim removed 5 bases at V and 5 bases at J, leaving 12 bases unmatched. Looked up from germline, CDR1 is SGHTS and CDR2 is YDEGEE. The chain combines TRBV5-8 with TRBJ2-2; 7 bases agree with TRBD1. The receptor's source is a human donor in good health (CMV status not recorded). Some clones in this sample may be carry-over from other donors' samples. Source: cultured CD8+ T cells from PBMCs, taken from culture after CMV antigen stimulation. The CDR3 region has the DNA TGTGCCAGCAGGCCTATGAGGGGGCGACGGACCGGGGAGCTGTTTTTT. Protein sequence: CASRPMRGRRTGELFF.